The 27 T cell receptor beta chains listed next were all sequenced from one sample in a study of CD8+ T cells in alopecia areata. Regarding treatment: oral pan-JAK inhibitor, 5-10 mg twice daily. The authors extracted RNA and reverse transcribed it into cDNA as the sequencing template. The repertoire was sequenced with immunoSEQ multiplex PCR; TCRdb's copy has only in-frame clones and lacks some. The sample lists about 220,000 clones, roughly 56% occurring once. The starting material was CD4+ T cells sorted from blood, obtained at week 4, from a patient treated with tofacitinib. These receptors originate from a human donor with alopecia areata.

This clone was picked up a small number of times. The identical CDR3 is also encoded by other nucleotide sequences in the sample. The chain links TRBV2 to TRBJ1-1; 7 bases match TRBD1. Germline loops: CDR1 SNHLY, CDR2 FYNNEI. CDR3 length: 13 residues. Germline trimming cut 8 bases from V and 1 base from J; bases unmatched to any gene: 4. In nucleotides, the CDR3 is TGTGCCAGCCGGGACAGAGAGAACACTGAAGCTTTCTTT. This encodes CASRDRENTEAFF.

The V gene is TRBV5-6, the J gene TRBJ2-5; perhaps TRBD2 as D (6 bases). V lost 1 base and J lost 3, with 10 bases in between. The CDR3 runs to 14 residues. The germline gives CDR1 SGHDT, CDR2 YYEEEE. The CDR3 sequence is CASSLLREEETQYF. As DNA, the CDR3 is TGTGCCAGCAGCTTGCTTAGGGAGGAAGAGACCCAGTACTTC.

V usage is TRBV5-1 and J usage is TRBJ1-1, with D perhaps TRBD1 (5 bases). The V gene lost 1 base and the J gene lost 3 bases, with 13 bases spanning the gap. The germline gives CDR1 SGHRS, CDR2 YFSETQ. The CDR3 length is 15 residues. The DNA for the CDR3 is TGCGCCAGCAGCTTGATGGGCAGGGTAGACACTGAAGCTTTCTTT. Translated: CASSLMGRVDTEAFF.

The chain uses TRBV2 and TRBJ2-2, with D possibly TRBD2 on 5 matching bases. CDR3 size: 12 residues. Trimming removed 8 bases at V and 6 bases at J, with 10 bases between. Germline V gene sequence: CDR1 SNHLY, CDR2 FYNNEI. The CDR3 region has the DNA TGTGCCAGCCACGAGGGAGCCGGGGAGCTGTTTTTT. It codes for CASHEGAGELFF.

For the CDR3, the DNA is TGTGCCAGCTCAATCCAACCGGGACTAGCGGGCGATGAGCAGTTCTTC. The encoded protein is CASSIQPGLAGDEQFF. The rearrangement joins TRBV18 to TRBJ2-1; 12 bases map to TRBD2. CDR3 size: 16 residues. The germline V gene encodes CDR1 KGHSH and CDR2 LQKENI. Losses at the gene ends were 5 bases for V and 8 bases for J; bases not matched to a gene: 10.

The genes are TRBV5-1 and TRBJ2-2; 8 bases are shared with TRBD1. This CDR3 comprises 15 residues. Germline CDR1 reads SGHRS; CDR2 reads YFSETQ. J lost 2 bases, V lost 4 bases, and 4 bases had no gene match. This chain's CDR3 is CASSMTGDNTGELFF. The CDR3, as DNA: TGCGCCAGCAGCATGACAGGGGACAACACCGGGGAGCTGTTTTTT.

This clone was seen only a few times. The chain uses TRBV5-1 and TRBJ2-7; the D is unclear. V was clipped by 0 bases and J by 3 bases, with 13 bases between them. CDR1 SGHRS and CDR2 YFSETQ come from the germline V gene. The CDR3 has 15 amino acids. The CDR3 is CASSLVGRANYEQYF. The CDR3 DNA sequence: TGCGCCAGCAGCTTGGTCGGACGGGCTAACTACGAGCAGTACTTC. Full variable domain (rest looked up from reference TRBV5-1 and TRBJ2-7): KAGVTQTPRYLIKTRGQQVTLSCSPISGHRSVSWYQQTPGQGLQFLFEYFSETQRNKGNFPGRFSGRQFSNSRSEMNVSTLELGDSALYLCASSLVGRANYEQYFGPGTRLTVT.

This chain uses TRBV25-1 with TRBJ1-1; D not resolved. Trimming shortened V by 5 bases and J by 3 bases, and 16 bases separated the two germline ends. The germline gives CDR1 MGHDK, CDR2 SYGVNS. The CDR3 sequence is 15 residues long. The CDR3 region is CASSPRPGGDTEAFF. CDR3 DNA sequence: TGTGCCAGCAGTCCGAGACCGGGAGGTGACACTGAAGCTTTCTTT.

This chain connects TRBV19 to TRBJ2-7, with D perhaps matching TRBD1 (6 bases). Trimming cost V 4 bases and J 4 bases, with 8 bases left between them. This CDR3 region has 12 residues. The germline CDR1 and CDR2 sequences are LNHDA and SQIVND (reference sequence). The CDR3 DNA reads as TGTGCCAGTAGTACCGACAGGTACGAGCAGTACTTC. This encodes CASSTDRYEQYF. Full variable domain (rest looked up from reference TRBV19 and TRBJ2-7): DGGITQSPKYLFRKEGQNVTLSCEQNLNHDAMYWYRQDPGQGLRLIYYSQIVNDFQKGDIAEGYSVSREKKESFPLTVTSAQKNPTAFYLCASSTDRYEQYFGPGTRLTVT.

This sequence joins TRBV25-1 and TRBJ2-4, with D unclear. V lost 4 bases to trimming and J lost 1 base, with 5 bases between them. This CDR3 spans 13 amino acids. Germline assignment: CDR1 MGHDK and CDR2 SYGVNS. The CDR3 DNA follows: TGTGCCAGCAGTGTTCTCGCCAAAAACATTCAGTACTTC. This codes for CASSVLAKNIQYF.

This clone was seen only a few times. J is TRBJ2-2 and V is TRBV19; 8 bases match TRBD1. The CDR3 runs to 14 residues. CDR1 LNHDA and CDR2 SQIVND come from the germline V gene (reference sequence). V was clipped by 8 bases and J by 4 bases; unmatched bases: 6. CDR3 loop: CASRQGAGTGELFF. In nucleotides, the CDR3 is TGTGCCAGTCGGCAGGGGGCGGGCACCGGGGAGCTGTTTTTT.

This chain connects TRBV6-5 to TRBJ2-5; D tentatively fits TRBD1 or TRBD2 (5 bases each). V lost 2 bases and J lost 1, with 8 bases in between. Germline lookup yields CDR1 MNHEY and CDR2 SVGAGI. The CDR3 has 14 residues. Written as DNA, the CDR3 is TGTGCCAGCAGTTACGGGGGTAGCCAAGAGACCCAGTACTTC. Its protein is CASSYGGSQETQYF.

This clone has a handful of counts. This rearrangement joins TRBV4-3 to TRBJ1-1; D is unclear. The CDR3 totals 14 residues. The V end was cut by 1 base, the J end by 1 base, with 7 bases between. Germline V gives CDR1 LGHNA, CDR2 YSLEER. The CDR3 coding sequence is TGCGCCAGCAGCCAAGGACACAAGAACACTGAAGCTTTCTTT. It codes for CASSQGHKNTEAFF.

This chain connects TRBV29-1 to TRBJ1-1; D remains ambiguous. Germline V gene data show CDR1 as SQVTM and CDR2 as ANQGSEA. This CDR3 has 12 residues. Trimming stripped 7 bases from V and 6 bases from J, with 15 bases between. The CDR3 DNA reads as TGCAGCGCCCAGGAATCCAGAGCTGAAGCTTTCTTT. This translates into CSAQESRAEAFF.

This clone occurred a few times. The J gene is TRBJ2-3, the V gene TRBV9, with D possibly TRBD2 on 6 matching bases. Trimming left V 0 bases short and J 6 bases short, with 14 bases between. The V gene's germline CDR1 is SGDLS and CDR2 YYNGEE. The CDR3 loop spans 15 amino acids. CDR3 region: CASSVGLVKNDTQYF. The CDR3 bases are TGTGCCAGCAGCGTAGGACTAGTAAAGAATGATACGCAGTATTTT. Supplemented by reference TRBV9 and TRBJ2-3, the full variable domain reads DSGVTQTPKHLITATGQRVTLRCSPRSGDLSVYWYQQSLDQGLQFLIQYYNGEERAKGNILERFSAQQFPDLHSELNLSSLELGDSALYFCASSVGLVKNDTQYFGPGTRLTVL.

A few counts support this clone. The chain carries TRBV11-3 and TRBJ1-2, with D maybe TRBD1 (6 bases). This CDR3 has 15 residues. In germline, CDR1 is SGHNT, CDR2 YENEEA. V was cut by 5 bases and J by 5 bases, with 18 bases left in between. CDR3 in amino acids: CASSPETGWAYGYTF. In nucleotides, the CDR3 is TGTGCCAGCAGCCCTGAAACAGGGTGGGCTTATGGCTACACCTTC.

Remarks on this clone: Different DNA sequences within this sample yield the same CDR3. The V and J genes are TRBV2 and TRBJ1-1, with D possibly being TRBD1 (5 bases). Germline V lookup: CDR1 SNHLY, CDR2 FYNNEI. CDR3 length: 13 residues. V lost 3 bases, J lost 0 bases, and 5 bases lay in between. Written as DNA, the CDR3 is TGTGCCAGCAGTGACAGGGTGAACACTGAAGCTTTCTTT. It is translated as CASSDRVNTEAFF.

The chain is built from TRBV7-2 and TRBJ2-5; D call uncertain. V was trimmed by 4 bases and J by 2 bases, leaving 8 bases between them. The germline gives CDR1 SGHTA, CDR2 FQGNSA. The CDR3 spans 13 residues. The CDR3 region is CASSSTDQETQYF. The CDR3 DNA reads TGTGCCAGCAGCTCCACCGATCAAGAGACCCAGTACTTC.

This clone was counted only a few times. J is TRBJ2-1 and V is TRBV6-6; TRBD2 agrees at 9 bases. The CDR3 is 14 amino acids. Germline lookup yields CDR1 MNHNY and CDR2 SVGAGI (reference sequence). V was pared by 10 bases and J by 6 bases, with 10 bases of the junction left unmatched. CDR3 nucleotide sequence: TGTGCCACCTTTACTAGCGGGCGGGGCAATGAGCAGTTCTTC. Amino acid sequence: CATFTSGRGNEQFF.

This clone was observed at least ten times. CDR3 nucleotides: TGTGCCAGTAGGGGGAAAAATGAAAAACTGTTTTTT. Its protein is CASRGKNEKLFF. This chain connects TRBV6-6 to TRBJ1-4; a weak D match, TRBD1 (6 bases). V lost 9 bases and J 5 bases, leaving 10 bases between the germline ends. CDR1 is MNHNY, CDR2 SVGAGI, per germline (reference sequence). This CDR3 has 12 residues.

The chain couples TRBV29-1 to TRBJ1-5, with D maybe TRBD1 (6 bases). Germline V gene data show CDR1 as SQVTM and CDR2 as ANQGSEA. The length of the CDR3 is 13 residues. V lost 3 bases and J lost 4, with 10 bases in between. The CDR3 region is CSVEGGANQPQHF. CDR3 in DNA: TGCAGCGTTGAGGGGGGGGCGAATCAGCCCCAGCATTTT.

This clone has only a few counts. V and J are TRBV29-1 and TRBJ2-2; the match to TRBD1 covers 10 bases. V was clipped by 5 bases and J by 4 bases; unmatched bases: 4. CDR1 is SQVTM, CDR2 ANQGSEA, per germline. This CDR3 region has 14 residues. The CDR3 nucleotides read TGCAGCGTTCGGGACAGGGGCTTCACCGGGGAGCTGTTTTTT. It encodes CSVRDRGFTGELFF.

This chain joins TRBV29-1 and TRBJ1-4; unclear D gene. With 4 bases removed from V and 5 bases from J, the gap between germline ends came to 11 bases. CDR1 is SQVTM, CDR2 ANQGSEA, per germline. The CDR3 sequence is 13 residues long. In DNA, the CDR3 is TGCAGCGTTGCAGGACGGCAGAATGAAAAACTGTTTTTT. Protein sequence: CSVAGRQNEKLFF.

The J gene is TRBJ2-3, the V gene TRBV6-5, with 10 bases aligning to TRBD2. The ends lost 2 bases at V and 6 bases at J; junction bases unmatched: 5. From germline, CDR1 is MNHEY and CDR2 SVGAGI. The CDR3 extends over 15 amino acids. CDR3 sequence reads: CASSYLSGGADTQYF. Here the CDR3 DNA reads TGTGCCAGCAGTTACCTGAGCGGGGGGGCGGATACGCAGTATTTT.

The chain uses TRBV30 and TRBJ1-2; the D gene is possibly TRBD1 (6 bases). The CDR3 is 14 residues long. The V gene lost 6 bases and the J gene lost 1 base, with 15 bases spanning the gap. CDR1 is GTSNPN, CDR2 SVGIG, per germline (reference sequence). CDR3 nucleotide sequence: TGTGCCTGCCCCTGGGGGCCGATTAACTATGGCTACACCTTC. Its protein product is CACPWGPINYGYTF.

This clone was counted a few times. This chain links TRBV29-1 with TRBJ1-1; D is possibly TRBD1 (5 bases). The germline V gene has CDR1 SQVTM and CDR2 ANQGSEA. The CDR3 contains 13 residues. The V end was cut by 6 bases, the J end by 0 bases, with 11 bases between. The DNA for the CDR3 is TGCAGCGTAGTGACAGTCATGAACACTGAAGCTTTCTTT. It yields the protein CSVVTVMNTEAFF.

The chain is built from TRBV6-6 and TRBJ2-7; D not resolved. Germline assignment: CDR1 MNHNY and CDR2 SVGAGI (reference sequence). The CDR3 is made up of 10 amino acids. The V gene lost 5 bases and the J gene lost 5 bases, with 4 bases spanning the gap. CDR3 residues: CASSRNEQYF. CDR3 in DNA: TGTGCCAGCAGTCGTAACGAGCAGTACTTC.